This T cell receptor beta chain was obtained from a study of regulatory and conventional T cells in breast cancer (dated by TCRdb to about 2015). As concerns this clonotype: It has no known antigen specificity. One base away there is no much larger clone; base qualities are not given.

CDR3 length: 16 amino acids, cysteine to phenylalanine. The kept DNA is CDR3 alone, 48 bases in frame from the first base. Taken from the germline V gene (reference sequence), the CDR1 and CDR2 loops are MNHEY and SMNVEV. V loses 4 bases, J loses 1 base, and the germline ends lie 14 bases apart. The method was PCR. Sequencing was carried out with an Illumina MiSeq. The raw public data were reprocessed by TCRdb itself: fastp quality trimming at Q25, MiXCR clonotype calling, in-frame beta chains only. Every distinct CDR3 protein forms one entry, paired with its most common genes and DNA. In all, the sample holds 9,500 to 13,000 distinct CDR3 sequences, and about 35% of those were seen once. Over 5% of the sample lies in the top ten.

Specimen: conventional T cells from blood. The rearrangement combines TRBV27 with TRBJ1-5, and perhaps TRBD1 as D gene, on 6 matching bases. This sequence originates from a male donor in good health. CDR3 sequence: CASSSYTGPSNQPQHF. In nucleotides, the sequence is TGTGCCAGCAGTTCCTATACAGGGCCCAGCAATCAGCCCCAGCATTTT.